This entry lists 26 T cell receptor beta chains sequenced from one sample in a study of technical replicates of blood from a handful of donors. Method: immunoSEQ multiplex PCR; TCRdb's copy keeps in-frame clones and lacks some. This sample has about 88,000 clones, with approximately 95% found just once. Sequencing was done on a sample of T cells isolated from PBMCs. These receptors all come from a human donor in good health.

The chain carries TRBV7-9 and TRBJ2-7, with TRBD2 as a possible D gene (6 bases). V lost 3 bases to trimming and J lost 4 bases, with 13 bases between them. This CDR3 has 14 residues. Germline assignment: CDR1 SEHNR and CDR2 FQNEAQ (reference sequence). CDR3 loop: CASSLRDHRYEQYF. The DNA for the CDR3 is TGTGCCAGCAGCTTGCGGGACCATCGTTACGAGCAGTACTTC. Complete variable domain (other parts from reference TRBV7-9 and TRBJ2-7): DTGVSQNPRHKITKRGQNVTFRCDPISEHNRLYWYRQTLGQGPEFLTYFQNEAQLEKSRLLSDRFSAERPKGSFSTLEIQRTEQGDSAMYLCASSLRDHRYEQYFGPGTRLTVT.

J is TRBJ2-7 and V is TRBV6-6, with no clear D. Germline V gives CDR1 MNHNY, CDR2 SVGAGI (reference sequence). Trimming left V 3 bases short and J 4 bases short, with 4 bases between. This CDR3 has 11 residues. CDR3 in DNA: TGTGCCAGCAGTTATCGGTACGAGCAGTACTTC. Its translation: CASSYRYEQYF.

The V gene is TRBV20-1, the J gene TRBJ1-4, with D possibly TRBD1 on 5 matching bases. This CDR3 has 11 amino acids. V lost 5 bases and J lost 12, with 13 bases in between. Germline V CDR1 and CDR2: DFQATT, SNEGSKA (reference sequence). The CDR3 bases are TGCAGTGCTTGGCTCGCAGGGCAACTGTTTTTT. It encodes CSAWLAGQLFF.

This chain joins TRBV27 and TRBJ1-2; 9 bases align to TRBD1. The CDR3 is made up of 15 amino acids. The junction had 7 bases not matched to a gene; V was cut back by 3 bases and J by 5 bases. Germline loops: CDR1 MNHEY, CDR2 SMNVEV (reference sequence). CDR3 bases: TGTGCCAGCAGTTTGGAGGCCGGGACAGGGTATGGCTACACCTTC. Translated: CASSLEAGTGYGYTF.

The J gene is TRBJ1-1, the V gene TRBV9; D is unclear. The germline V and J ends were trimmed by 2 bases and 3 bases, with 11 bases remaining between them. The germline gives CDR1 SGDLS, CDR2 YYNGEE. CDR3 size: 14 residues. The CDR3 reads CASSVTAKDTEAFF. CDR3 DNA: TGTGCCAGCAGCGTGACTGCCAAAGACACTGAAGCTTTCTTT.

The chain joins TRBV27 to TRBJ2-1, with TRBD2 matching 8 bases. Losses at the gene ends were 3 bases for V and 6 bases for J; bases not matched to a gene: 1. The CDR3 has 13 amino acids. CDR1 and CDR2 from the germline V gene are MNHEY and SMNVEV (reference sequence). The CDR3 bases are TGTGCCAGCAGTTTTGCGGGAGGCAATGAGCAGTTCTTC. Translating gives CASSFAGGNEQFF.

The chain joins TRBV27 to TRBJ2-7, with 8 bases lining up with TRBD1. The CDR3 has 13 residues. Germline lookup yields CDR1 MNHEY and CDR2 SMNVEV (reference sequence). The junction had 4 bases not matched to a gene; V was cut back by 4 bases and J by 5 bases. In DNA form, the CDR3 reads TGTGCCAGCAGTTGGGACAGGACCCACGAGCAGTACTTC. Translating gives CASSWDRTHEQYF.

The V gene is TRBV7-2, the J gene TRBJ2-5; 9 nucleotides line up with TRBD1. V lost 5 bases and J lost 5; bases outside the gene matches: 3. From germline, CDR1 is SGHTA and CDR2 FQGNSA. The CDR3 runs to 13 residues. CDR3 loop: CASSQQGAETQYF. The CDR3 DNA is TGTGCCAGCAGCCAACAGGGGGCGGAGACCCAGTACTTC.

The chain couples TRBV6-6 to TRBJ1-2; D perhaps matches TRBD1 (6 bases). Germline V gene lookup returns CDR1 MNHNY and CDR2 SVGAGI (reference sequence). This CDR3 region has 13 residues. The germline V and J ends were trimmed by 7 bases and 3 bases, with 12 bases remaining between them. The CDR3 nucleotides read TGTGCCAGCACCCTACAGGGCGACTATGGCTACACCTTC. It encodes CASTLQGDYGYTF.

The V call is TRBV29-1, the J call TRBJ2-7; 8 nucleotides align to TRBD2. The CDR3 extends over 13 amino acids. V lost 7 bases and J lost 2; bases outside the gene matches: 7. Germline lookup yields CDR1 SQVTM and CDR2 ANQGSEA. The CDR3 nucleotides are TGCAGCGGCGCGGGGGGTGGGACCTACGAGCAGTACTTC. Translated: CSGAGGGTYEQYF.

The chain uses TRBV5-1 and TRBJ2-2, with D tentatively TRBD1 (5 bases). V was clipped by 3 bases and J by 0 bases, with 15 bases between them. Germline lookup yields CDR1 SGHRS and CDR2 YFSETQ. The CDR3 is 17 amino acids. CDR3 amino acids: CASSYPTSGPNTGELFF. CDR3 coding DNA: TGCGCCAGCAGCTACCCGACTTCAGGGCCGAACACCGGGGAGCTGTTTTTT.

The chain combines TRBV6-5 with TRBJ1-5; D might be TRBD1 (6 bases). V was clipped by 7 bases and J by 1 base, with 8 bases between them. CDR1 and CDR2 (germline): MNHEY, SVGAGI. CDR3 length: 13 amino acids. CDR3 nucleotides: TGTGCCAGCAATCAGGGGAGCAATCAGCCCCAGCATTTT. As protein: CASNQGSNQPQHF.

The chain employs TRBV27 and TRBJ2-3; the match to TRBD2 covers 9 bases. The CDR3 is 16 residues long. The germline gives CDR1 MNHEY, CDR2 SMNVEV (reference sequence). V lost 4 bases, J lost 2 bases, and 7 bases stayed unmatched. CDR3 protein: CASSSSAGGNTDTQYF. The CDR3 DNA is TGTGCCAGCAGTTCATCAGCGGGAGGAAACACAGATACGCAGTATTTT.

This rearrangement joins TRBV19 to TRBJ2-3, with 7 bases fitting TRBD1. The germline V gene encodes CDR1 LNHDA and CDR2 SQIVND (reference sequence). The CDR3 is 14 amino acids. The junction had 6 bases not matched to a gene; V was cut back by 7 bases and J by 2 bases. CDR3 DNA sequence: TGTGCCAGTAACAGACAGGGTGCCACAGATACGCAGTATTTT. It codes for CASNRQGATDTQYF.

This rearrangement joins TRBV7-9 to TRBJ1-2; 7 bases agree with TRBD1. Germline CDR1 is SEHNR and CDR2 is FQNEAQ (reference sequence). Unmatched junction bases numbered 7, after V lost 5 bases and J lost 1 base. This CDR3 has 15 residues. Here the CDR3 DNA reads TGTGCCAGCAGCGGCGGGACAGACCTTAACTATGGCTACACCTTC. Protein: CASSGGTDLNYGYTF.

V usage is TRBV14 and J usage is TRBJ2-5; D remains unclear. V was cut by 6 bases and J by 0 bases, with 5 bases left in between. Germline V gives CDR1 SGHDN, CDR2 FVKESK. CDR3 size: 12 residues. For the CDR3, the DNA is TGTGCCAGCAGTCGAGACCAAGAGACCCAGTACTTC. Its protein product is CASSRDQETQYF. The full variable domain, rest sourced from reference TRBV14 and TRBJ2-5, is EAGVTQFPSHSVIEKGQTVTLRCDPISGHDNLYWYRRVMGKEIKFLLHFVKESKQDESGMPNNRFLAERTGGTYSTLKVQPAELEDSGVYFCASSRDQETQYFGPGTRLLVL.

The chain combines TRBV19 with TRBJ1-3; D perhaps matches TRBD1 (6 bases). The CDR3 length is 15 residues. The germline gives CDR1 LNHDA, CDR2 SQIVND (reference sequence). V dropped 4 bases and J dropped 4 bases, with 14 bases sitting between them. The CDR3 here is CASSSPQGTGNTIYF. The CDR3 DNA reads TGTGCCAGTAGTAGCCCACAGGGAACGGGAAACACCATATATTTT.

The chain couples TRBV6-1 to TRBJ1-4; tentatively, D is TRBD1 (6 bases). Germline V gene sequence: CDR1 MNHNS, CDR2 SASEGT. The V end was cut by 6 bases, the J end by 5 bases, with 10 bases between. The CDR3 is 13 residues long. The CDR3, as DNA: TGTGCCAGCAGCTGGGGGCCAAATGAAAAACTGTTTTTT. Encoded protein: CASSWGPNEKLFF.

This chain links TRBV20-1 with TRBJ1-2; D call uncertain. The CDR3 covers 11 residues. CDR1 is DFQATT and CDR2 is SNEGSKA in the germline V gene (reference sequence). The CDR3 sequence: CSYGSRNGYTF. The CDR3 region has the DNA TGCAGCTACGGGTCTAGGAATGGCTACACCTTC.

V is TRBV15 and J is TRBJ2-1; no clear D. Looked up from germline, CDR1 is LNHNV and CDR2 is YYDKDF (reference sequence). The CDR3 extends over 12 amino acids. V dropped 3 bases and J dropped 5 bases, with 5 bases sitting between them. The CDR3 reads CATSRLDNEQFF. CDR3 in DNA: TGTGCCACCAGCAGGCTAGACAATGAGCAGTTCTTC.

The V and J genes are TRBV7-2 and TRBJ2-1, with D uncertain. The CDR3 is 13 amino acids. From germline, CDR1 is SGHTA and CDR2 FQGNSA. Trimming shortened V by 10 bases and J by 0 bases, and 10 bases separated the two germline ends. Here the CDR3 reads CAITPYSYNEQFF. The CDR3 bases are TGTGCCATTACTCCTTACTCCTACAATGAGCAGTTCTTC.

The chain uses TRBV6-5 and TRBJ2-1; the D gene is possibly TRBD2 (6 bases). Germline V CDR1 and CDR2: MNHEY, SVGAGI. V shed 5 bases and J shed 6 bases, with 11 bases lying between them. CDR3 length equals 13 residues. The CDR3 loop reads CASSLSGANEQFF. CDR3 sequence (DNA): TGTGCCAGCAGTCTTAGCGGAGCCAATGAGCAGTTCTTC.

The chain uses TRBV5-1 and TRBJ2-5; D is perhaps TRBD2 (6 bases). The CDR3 has 14 amino acids. CDR1 is SGHRS, CDR2 YFSETQ, per germline. Between the trimmed V and J ends, which lost 4 bases and 5 bases, there was a span of 15 bases. The CDR3 protein is CASSVGGVGETQYF. CDR3 in DNA: TGCGCCAGCAGCGTCGGGGGAGTCGGCGAGACCCAGTACTTC.

The chain has TRBV5-8 and TRBJ2-5; D may be TRBD1 (6 bases). V lost 0 bases and J lost 2, with 11 bases in between. The CDR3 has 15 residues. CDR1 is SGHTS, CDR2 YDEGEE, per germline. The CDR3 DNA follows: TGTGCCAGCAGCTTGGCCGTCGACAGGCAAGAGACCCAGTACTTC. This codes for CASSLAVDRQETQYF. Full variable domain (missing parts from reference TRBV5-8 and TRBJ2-5): EAGVTQSPTHLIKTRGQQATLRCSPISGHTSVYWYQQALGLGLQFLLWYDEGEERNRGNFPPRFSGRQFPNYSSELNVNALELEDSALYLCASSLAVDRQETQYFGPGTRLLVL.

The chain carries TRBV27 and TRBJ2-5, with 13 bases lining up with TRBD2. The CDR3 is made up of 15 amino acids. With 5 bases clipped from V and 4 bases from J, the junction kept 4 bases outside the gene matches. Germline V gene data show CDR1 as MNHEY and CDR2 as SMNVEV (reference sequence). CDR3 sequence: CASSLGLAGAETQYF. CDR3 DNA sequence: TGTGCCAGCAGTCTCGGACTAGCGGGAGCAGAGACCCAGTACTTC.

J is TRBJ1-2 and V is TRBV29-1; D not resolved. The CDR3 is made up of 13 amino acids. Germline CDR1 and CDR2: SQVTM and ANQGSEA. Trimming shortened V by 5 bases and J by 0 bases, and 10 bases separated the two germline ends. Written as DNA, the CDR3 is TGCAGCGTTCAGGAATATACTAACTATGGCTACACCTTC. Translating it yields CSVQEYTNYGYTF.